The 9 T cell receptor beta chains below were found in one sample sequenced in a study of blood T cell repertoires in COVID-19. Data came from immunoSEQ multiplex PCR; TCRdb stores just in-frame clones and leaves some out. The repertoire holds approximately 390,000 clones, with around 87% as singletons. Sequencing was carried out using peripheral blood. The source is a man aged 18 to 30 with active or convalescent COVID-19.

J is TRBJ1-5 and V is TRBV6-5; 10 bases are a match to TRBD1. The CDR3 covers 15 residues. Unmatched junction bases numbered 4, after V lost 6 bases and J lost 2 bases. Per the germline V gene, CDR1 is MNHEY and CDR2 is SVGAGI. CDR3 sequence reads: CASSRDRGGNQPQHF. Written as DNA, the CDR3 is TGTGCCAGCAGCCGGGACAGGGGTGGCAATCAGCCCCAGCATTTT.

V and J are TRBV19 and TRBJ2-7; 8 bases are a match to TRBD2. In germline, CDR1 is LNHDA, CDR2 SQIVND (reference sequence). The CDR3 has 15 residues. V dropped 5 bases and J dropped 0; count of bases not matched to a gene: 6. CDR3 nucleotides: TGTGCCAGTAGTGCTACTAGCGGAAGCTCCTACGAGCAGTACTTC. Its protein product is CASSATSGSSYEQYF. Using reference TRBV19 and TRBJ2-7 for the parts outside the CDR3, the full variable domain is DGGITQSPKYLFRKEGQNVTLSCEQNLNHDAMYWYRQDPGQGLRLIYYSQIVNDFQKGDIAEGYSVSREKKESFPLTVTSAQKNPTAFYLCASSATSGSSYEQYFGPGTRLTVT.

The chain employs TRBV10-3 and TRBJ2-1, with 10 nucleotides matching TRBD1. This CDR3 is built from 15 residues. Looked up from germline, CDR1 is ENHRY and CDR2 is SYGVKD. V trimming: 10 bases; J trimming: 8 bases; junction bases outside the gene matches: 14. The CDR3 loop is CATEPGQGIMHEQFF. The CDR3 DNA sequence: TGTGCCACCGAACCGGGACAGGGGATTATGCATGAGCAGTTCTTC.

The V call is TRBV7-9, the J call TRBJ2-3; 11 nucleotides align to TRBD2. This CDR3 spans 16 amino acids. CDR1 SEHNR and CDR2 FQNEAQ come from the germline V gene (reference sequence). V lost 1 base to trimming and J lost 0 bases; unmatched junction nucleotides: 0. The CDR3 DNA sequence: TGTGCCAGCAGCTTAGGACTAGCGGGGAGCACAGATACGCAGTATTTT. Protein sequence: CASSLGLAGSTDTQYF.

The chain employs TRBV28 and TRBJ2-1; TRBD2 agrees at 10 bases. The length of the CDR3 is 15 residues. V was pared by 7 bases and J by 4 bases, with 7 bases of the junction left unmatched. Per germline, CDR1 MDHEN and CDR2 SYDVKM. CDR3 DNA sequence: TGTGCCAGCACCGCAGCGGGAGGGGCTTACAATGAGCAGTTCTTC. Translating it yields CASTAAGGAYNEQFF.

V is TRBV6-2 or TRBV6-3 and J is TRBJ2-1, with D tentatively TRBD2 (5 bases). The germline V gene encodes CDR1 MNHEY and CDR2 SVGEGT. V was trimmed by 6 bases and J by 6 bases, leaving 12 bases between them. This CDR3 region has 13 residues. The DNA of the CDR3 is TGTGCCAGCAGCCTGGACTTTGGCAATGAGCAGTTCTTC. Translating gives CASSLDFGNEQFF.

This chain uses TRBV7-9 with TRBJ1-1, with D possibly TRBD1 on 6 matching bases. V lost 1 base, J lost 9 bases, and 12 bases lay in between. Germline CDR1 reads SEHNR; CDR2 reads FQNEAQ (reference sequence). This CDR3 has 13 residues. In DNA form, the CDR3 reads TGTGCCAGCAGCTTAGTACAGGGCAGTAAAGCTTTCTTT. It is translated as CASSLVQGSKAFF. Together with reference TRBV7-9 and TRBJ1-1, the CDR3 gives the full variable domain: DTGVSQNPRHKITKRGQNVTFRCDPISEHNRLYWYRQTLGQGPEFLTYFQNEAQLEKSRLLSDRFSAERPKGSFSTLEIQRTEQGDSAMYLCASSLVQGSKAFFGQGTRLTVV.

The count of this clone is one. This sequence joins TRBV24-1 and TRBJ1-4; TRBD1 agrees at 9 bases. V trimming: 4 bases; J trimming: 8 bases; junction bases outside the gene matches: 7. CDR3 length: 15 amino acids. Per germline, CDR1 KGHDR and CDR2 SFDVKD. The CDR3 DNA follows: TGTGCCACCAGTGACCCGGGACAGGGCCCCGAAAAACTGTTTTTT. Translated, it gives CATSDPGQGPEKLFF.

This clone was seen only once. This chain uses TRBV12-3 or TRBV12-4 with TRBJ1-2, with 7 bases identical to TRBD1. This CDR3 has 13 amino acids. V trimming: 4 bases; J trimming: 7 bases; junction bases outside the gene matches: 6. CDR3 nucleotides: TGTGCCAGCAGTTACAGGGGATCGGGTGGCTACACCTTC. This translates into CASSYRGSGGYTF.